The present T cell receptor (beta chain) was sequenced within a study of blood T cells in healthy people across ages. Points from the study as a whole: Age brought a roughly linear fall in TCR beta diversity measured per million T cells. CMV status of donors was not determined, possibly confounding expanded clonotype changes.

Of note for this clonotype: No antigen is known for it.

Each donor had approximately 10 milliliters of peripheral blood drawn. Trimming removed 0 bases from V and 4 bases from J; junction bases left unmatched: 5. The germline gives CDR1 SGHRS, CDR2 YFSETQ. This CDR3 has 15 residues. A J-beta primer mix and a sample-barcoded 5' primer were used in a second PCR of roughly 6 to 12 cycles. A minimum of 2.5 million CDR3-containing paired-end reads was obtained for each sample. TCRdb re-analysed the 5' RACE reads in MiXCR, keeping a single row per CDR3 protein. The sample yields hundreds of thousands of distinct CDR3 sequences, about 48% seen once. This TCR was recovered from a young man in good health. Sequences were obtained from blood. This chain links TRBV5-1 with TRBJ2-3; 7 bases map to TRBD2. The CDR3 reads CASSLVQAGADTQYF. The DNA of the CDR3 is TGCGCCAGCAGCTTGGTACAGGCGGGAGCAGATACGCAGTATTTT.